A selection of T cell receptor beta chains follows, all from one sample in a study of monozygotic twins with cystic fibrosis. The repertoire was sequenced with immunoSEQ multiplex PCR; TCRdb's copy has only in-frame clones and lacks some. Of about 17,000 clones in the sample, about 96% were seen once. The sample consisted of blood. These receptors all come from a girl aged 2-15 years with cystic fibrosis. Each CDR3 is given with its conserved first and last residue. The D gene is left open where the match is weak. The size entry is marked missing in some rows and otherwise reads once, few, many or a size class.

clone_size j_call v_call d_call cdr3_aa cdr3_nt
. TRBJ1-5 TRBV7-2 . CASSLVGGPGSNQPQHF TGTGCCAGCAGCTTAGTAGGGGGGCCAGGCAGCAATCAGCCCCAGCATTTT
. TRBJ2-3 TRBV2 TRBD2 CAAAEAGDTDTQYF TGTGCGGCAGCGGAAGCGGGGGACACAGATACGCAGTATTTT
. TRBJ1-1 TRBV6-6 . CASSYGGKLNTEAFF TGTGCCAGCAGTTACGGGGGAAAACTGAACACTGAAGCTTTCTTT
. TRBJ2-6 TRBV19 TRBD1 CASSIGGGTGGRVSGANVLTF TGTGCCAGTAGTATAGGAGGCGGGACAGGGGGCCGGGTCTCTGGGGCCAACGTCCTGACTTTC
. TRBJ1-2 TRBV5-1 TRBD1 CASSTDREYGYTF TGCGCCAGCAGCACAGACAGGGAATATGGCTACACCTTC
. TRBJ1-2 TRBV5-1 . CASSLFTDANYGYTF TGCGCCAGCAGCTTGTTTACAGACGCTAACTATGGCTACACCTTC
. TRBJ1-6 TRBV27 TRBD1 CASSFQGAEVWNSPPHF TGTGCCAGCAGTTTTCAGGGGGCAGAGGTATGGAATTCACCCCCCCACTTT
. TRBJ1-2 TRBV28 TRBD1 CASSLASYGDRLPTNYGYTF TGTGCCAGCAGTCTAGCTTCTTATGGGGACAGATTACCTACTAACTATGGCTACACCTTC
once TRBJ2-3 TRBV27 . CASSFWGSYSDTQYF TGTGCCAGCAGTTTTTGGGGCAGTTATTCAGATACGCAGTATTTT
. TRBJ2-2 TRBV7-8 . CASSLVSGHGELFF TGTGCCAGCAGCTTAGTATCCGGGCACGGGGAGCTGTTTTTT
once TRBJ2-2 TRBV19 TRBD1 CASSIWGQGNTGELFF TGTGCCAGTAGTATATGGGGACAGGGGAACACCGGGGAGCTGTTTTTT
. TRBJ2-2 TRBV4-1 . CASSQNFGELFF TGCGCCAGCAGCCAAAACTTCGGGGAGCTGTTTTTT
. TRBJ1-2 TRBV27 . CASSLSKGAYGYTF TGTGCCAGCAGTTTATCCAAAGGGGCCTATGGCTACACCTTC
. TRBJ2-2 TRBV5-1 . CASSLSGELFF TGCGCCAGCAGTTTGTCCGGGGAGCTGTTTTTT
. TRBJ2-3 TRBV30 . CAWSVRGDTQYF TGTGCCTGGAGTGTTCGGGGAGATACGCAGTATTTT
few TRBJ1-2 TRBV5-4 . CASRSALLYGYTF TGTGCCAGCAGATCGGCTCTCCTCTATGGCTACACCTTC
. TRBJ2-1 TRBV2 TRBD1 CASRATGFSFF TGTGCCAGCAGGGCGACAGGGTTCAGCTTCTTC
. TRBJ2-7 TRBV6-1 . CASSEDGLYYEQYF TGTGCCAGCAGTGAGGACGGTTTATACTACGAGCAGTACTTC
. TRBJ2-7 TRBV23-1 . CASSPPRVGYYEQYF TGCGCCAGCAGTCCCCCCAGGGTAGGTTACTACGAGCAGTACTTC
. TRBJ1-2 TRBV29-1 TRBD1 CSVEDRGSGYTF TGCAGCGTTGAGGACAGGGGAAGCGGCTACACCTTC
once TRBJ2-5 TRBV13 TRBD2 CASSPPPGSGDRTKETQYF TGTGCCAGCAGCCCCCCGCCAGGTAGCGGGGACCGTACCAAGGAGACCCAGTACTTC
. TRBJ1-3 TRBV29-1 . CSGSTAHSGNTIYF TGCAGCGGATCGACTGCTCACTCTGGAAACACCATATATTTT
. TRBJ1-5 TRBV6-1 TRBD1 CASRHDRTGAQPQHF TGTGCCAGCAGGCACGACAGGACAGGGGCTCAGCCCCAGCATTTT
. TRBJ2-3 TRBV5-6 TRBD2 CASSWDYPPDTQYF TGTGCCAGCAGCTGGGACTATCCCCCAGATACGCAGTATTTT
. TRBJ1-2 TRBV6-4 TRBD1 CASSHRQGGNYGYTF TGTGCCAGCAGCCACCGACAGGGTGGTAACTATGGCTACACCTTC
. TRBJ2-2 TRBV11-2 . CASSRRRSNTGELFF TGTGCCAGCAGTCGGAGGCGATCGAACACCGGGGAGCTGTTTTTT
. TRBJ2-7 TRBV12-5 . CASGTLFYEQYF TGTGCTAGTGGTACGCTTTTCTACGAGCAGTACTTC
. TRBJ2-5 TRBV18 . CASSPRSETQYF TGTGCCAGCTCACCAAGGTCTGAGACCCAGTACTTC
. TRBJ2-7 TRBV4-3 . CASSQEKGRLNEQYF TGCGCCAGCAGCCAAGAAAAGGGAAGGTTAAACGAGCAGTACTTC
. TRBJ1-3 TRBV4-3 TRBD1 CASSQSWTGPGNTIYF TGCGCCAGCAGCCAATCTTGGACAGGTCCGGGAAACACCATATATTTT
once TRBJ2-5 TRBV14 . CASSQGWGSQETQYF TGTGCCAGCAGCCAAGGATGGGGCAGCCAAGAGACCCAGTACTTC
. TRBJ1-6 TRBV7-2 . CASSLVGVGSPLHF TGTGCCAGCAGCTTAGTCGGCGTTGGTTCACCCCTCCACTTT
once TRBJ2-3 TRBV18 TRBD2 CASSPPKGDYRRTSQYF TGTGCCAGCTCACCACCCAAAGGGGACTACCGCCGAACATCGCAGTATTTT
. TRBJ2-1 TRBV11-2 TRBD2 CASSLMSGGHNEQFF TGTGCCAGCAGCCTTATGAGCGGGGGGCACAATGAGCAGTTCTTC
. TRBJ2-1 TRBV9 TRBD1 CASTVTGGEDEQFF TGTGCCAGCACCGTGACAGGGGGGGAGGATGAGCAGTTCTTC
. TRBJ1-6 TRBV4-3 TRBD1 CASSQDVRGPGNSPLHF TGCGCCAGCAGCCAAGATGTCAGGGGGCCTGGGAATTCACCCCTCCACTTT
once TRBJ1-4 TRBV18 . CASSPEGGEKLFF TGTGCCAGCTCACCAGAGGGCGGCGAAAAACTGTTTTTT
. TRBJ2-3 TRBV19 . CASRFGDTQYF TGTGCCAGTAGGTTCGGGGATACGCAGTATTTT
once TRBJ1-4 TRBV5-1 TRBD1 CASRPDRAYNEKLFF TGCGCCAGCAGGCCGGACAGGGCCTATAATGAAAAACTGTTTTTT
few TRBJ1-6 TRBV15 . CATSGDNNSPLHF TGTGCCACCAGCGGGGATAATAATTCACCCCTCCACTTT
. TRBJ1-1 TRBV19 . CASSMFQGARGNTEAFF TGTGCCAGTAGTATGTTTCAGGGCGCAAGAGGGAACACTGAAGCTTTCTTT
. TRBJ1-5 TRBV2 TRBD1 CASSDGTGYQPQHF TGTGCCAGCAGTGACGGGACAGGGTATCAGCCCCAGCATTTT
. TRBJ1-2 TRBV30 TRBD1 CAWSPSWSGGLDYGYTF TGTGCCTGGAGCCCAAGTTGGTCAGGGGGCTTGGACTATGGCTACACCTTC
. TRBJ2-7 TRBV4-3 TRBD2 CASSPEAQRGGFYEQYF TGCGCCAGCAGCCCCGAGGCCCAGCGGGGGGGCTTCTACGAGCAGTACTTC
. TRBJ2-5 TRBV7-6 TRBD2 CASSLGTSGQETQYF TGTGCCAGCAGCTTAGGTACTAGCGGCCAAGAGACCCAGTACTTC